The clone carrying this T cell receptor beta chain is a singleton in its sample. This sample stems from a study of T cell responses to AZD1222 COVID-19 vaccine. V was clipped by 3 bases and J by 3 bases, with 11 bases between them. Germline V gene lookup returns CDR1 SGHTA and CDR2 FQGNSA. The CDR3 totals 14 residues. Measured with immunoSEQ multiplex PCR; TCRdb has only the in-frame clones, and not every one. The sample consists of some 130,000 clones, roughly 89% of them appearing once. Sequences were derived from peripheral blood, sampled on day 0 of AZD1222 vaccination. The chain joins TRBV7-2 to TRBJ1-2; TRBD1 is a possible D gene (5 bases). This receptor was identified in an adult in good health. CDR3 sequence reads: CASSFQKGDYGYTF. CDR3 bases: TGTGCCAGCAGCTTTCAGAAAGGGGACTATGGCTACACCTTC.